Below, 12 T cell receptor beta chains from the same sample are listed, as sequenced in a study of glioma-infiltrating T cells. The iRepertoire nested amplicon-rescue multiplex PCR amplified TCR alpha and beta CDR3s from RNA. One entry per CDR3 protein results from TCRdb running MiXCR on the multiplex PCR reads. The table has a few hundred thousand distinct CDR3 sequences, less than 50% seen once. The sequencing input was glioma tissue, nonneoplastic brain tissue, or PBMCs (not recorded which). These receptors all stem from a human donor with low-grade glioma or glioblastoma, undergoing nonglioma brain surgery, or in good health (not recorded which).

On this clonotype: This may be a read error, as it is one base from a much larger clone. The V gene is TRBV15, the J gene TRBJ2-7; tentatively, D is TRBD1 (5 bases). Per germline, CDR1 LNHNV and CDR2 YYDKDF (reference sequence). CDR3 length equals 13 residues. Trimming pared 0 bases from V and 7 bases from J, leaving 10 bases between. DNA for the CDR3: TGTGCCACCAGCAGAGATCGGACAAAGGAGCAGTACTTC. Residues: CATSRDRTKEQYF.

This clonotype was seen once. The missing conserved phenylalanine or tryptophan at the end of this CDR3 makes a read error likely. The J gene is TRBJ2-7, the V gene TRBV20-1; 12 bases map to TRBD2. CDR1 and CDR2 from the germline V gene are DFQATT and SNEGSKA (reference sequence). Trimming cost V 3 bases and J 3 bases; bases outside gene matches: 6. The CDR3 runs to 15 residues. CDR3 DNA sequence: TGCAGTGCTAGCGGACTAGCGGGACAATTCTACGAGCAGTACCTC. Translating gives CSASGLAGQFYEQYL.

This CDR3 reads CATSSLGQGFHEQYF. Here the CDR3 DNA reads TGTGCCACCAGCAGCCTTGGGCAGGGATTCCACGAGCAGTACTTC. The gene calls are TRBV15 and TRBJ2-7; maybe TRBD1 (5 bases). The CDR3 has 15 amino acids. Trimming shortened V by 3 bases and J by 5 bases, and 17 bases separated the two germline ends. Germline CDR1 is LNHNV and CDR2 is YYDKDF (reference sequence).

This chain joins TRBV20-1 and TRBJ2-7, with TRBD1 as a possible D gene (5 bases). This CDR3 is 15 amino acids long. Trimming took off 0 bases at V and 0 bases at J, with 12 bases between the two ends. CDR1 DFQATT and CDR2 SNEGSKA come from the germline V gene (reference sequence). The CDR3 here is CSARDSIGASYEQYF. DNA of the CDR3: TGCAGTGCTAGAGATTCGATAGGGGCCTCCTACGAGCAGTACTTC.

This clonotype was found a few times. The CDR3 loop reads CATSDGVNTEAFF. CDR3 sequence (DNA): TGTGCCACCTCGGACGGGGTGAACACTGAAGCTTTCTTT. This rearrangement joins TRBV2 to TRBJ1-1; no firm D call. The CDR3 is 13 amino acids. The germline V and J ends were trimmed by 10 bases and 0 bases, with 12 bases remaining between them. Germline CDR1 SNHLY, CDR2 FYNNEI.

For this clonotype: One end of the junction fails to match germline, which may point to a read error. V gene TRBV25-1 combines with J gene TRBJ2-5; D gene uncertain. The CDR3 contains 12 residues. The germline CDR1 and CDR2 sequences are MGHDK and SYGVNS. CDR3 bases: TGTGCCAGCTCCCCGGACGGAGAGACCAAGTACTTC. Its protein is CASSPDGETKYF.

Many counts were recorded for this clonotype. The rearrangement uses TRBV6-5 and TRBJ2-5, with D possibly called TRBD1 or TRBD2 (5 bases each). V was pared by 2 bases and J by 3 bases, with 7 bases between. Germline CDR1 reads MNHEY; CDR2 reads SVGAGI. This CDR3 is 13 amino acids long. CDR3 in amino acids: CASSYQGEETQYF. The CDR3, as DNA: TGTGCCAGCAGTTACCAGGGAGAAGAGACCCAGTACTTC.

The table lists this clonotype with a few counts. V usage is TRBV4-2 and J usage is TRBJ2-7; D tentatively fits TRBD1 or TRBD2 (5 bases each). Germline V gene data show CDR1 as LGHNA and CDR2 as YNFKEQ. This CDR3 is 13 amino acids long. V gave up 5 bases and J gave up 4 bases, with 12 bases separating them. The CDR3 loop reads CASSSTEGYEQYF. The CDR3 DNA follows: TGTGCCAGCAGCTCCACTGAGGGGTACGAGCAGTACTTC.

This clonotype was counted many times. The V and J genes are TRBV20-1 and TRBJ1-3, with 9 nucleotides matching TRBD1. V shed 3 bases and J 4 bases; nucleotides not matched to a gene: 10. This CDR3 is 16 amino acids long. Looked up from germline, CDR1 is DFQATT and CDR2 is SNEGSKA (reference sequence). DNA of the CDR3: TGCAGTGCTAGTCGTACACAGGGGGCCGGAGGAAACACCATATATTTT. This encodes CSASRTQGAGGNTIYF.

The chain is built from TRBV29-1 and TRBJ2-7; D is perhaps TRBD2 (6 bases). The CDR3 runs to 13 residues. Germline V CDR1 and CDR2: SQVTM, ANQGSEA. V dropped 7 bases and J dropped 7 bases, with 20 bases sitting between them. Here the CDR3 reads CSGGTLNSGEQYF. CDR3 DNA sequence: TGCAGCGGGGGGACTCTGAATTCTGGAGAGCAGTACTTC.

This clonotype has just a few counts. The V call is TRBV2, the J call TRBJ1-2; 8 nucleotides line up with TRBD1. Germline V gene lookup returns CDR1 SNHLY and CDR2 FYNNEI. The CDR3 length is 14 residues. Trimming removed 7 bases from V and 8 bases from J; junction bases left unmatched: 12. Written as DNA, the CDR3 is TGTGCCAGCAAGACAGGGGAAAGCTTTCGGGGCTACACCTTC. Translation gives CASKTGESFRGYTF.

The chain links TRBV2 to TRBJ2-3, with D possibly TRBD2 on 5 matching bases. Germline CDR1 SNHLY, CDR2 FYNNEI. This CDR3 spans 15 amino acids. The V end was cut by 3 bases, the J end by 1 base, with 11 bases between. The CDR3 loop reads CASSEFLARTDTQYF. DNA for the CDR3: TGTGCCAGCAGTGAGTTTCTAGCCCGCACAGATACGCAGTATTTT.